This entry lists 20 T cell receptor beta chains sequenced from one sample in a study of T cell responses to AZD1222 COVID-19 vaccine. Assay: immunoSEQ multiplex PCR; the TCRdb copy retains only in-frame clones and omits some. This sample has about 140,000 clones, with roughly 88% found just once. Specimen: peripheral blood, collected on day 0 of AZD1222 vaccination. All receptors derive from an adult in good health.

The V call is TRBV13, the J call TRBJ2-2, with 7 positions matching TRBD1. Looked up from germline, CDR1 is PRHDT and CDR2 is FYEKMQ (reference sequence). The CDR3 is made up of 16 amino acids. Germline trimming cut 1 base from V and 3 bases from J; bases unmatched to any gene: 5. CDR3 sequence: CASSLVTGVYTGELFF. The CDR3 DNA reads as TGTGCCAGCAGCTTAGTCACAGGGGTCTACACCGGGGAGCTGTTTTTT.

The chain has TRBV4-2 and TRBJ1-6; D possibly corresponds to TRBD1 (5 bases). V was shortened by 3 bases and J by 10 bases, with 10 bases between the two germline ends. The CDR3 runs to 13 residues. CDR1 and CDR2 from the germline V gene are LGHNA and YNFKEQ. The CDR3 loop reads CASSQEGTSPLHF. The CDR3 bases are TGTGCCAGCAGCCAGGAGGGGACCTCACCCCTCCACTTT.

The J gene is TRBJ2-1, the V gene TRBV3-1 (or the pseudogene TRBV3-2), with TRBD1 matching over 7 bases. This CDR3 has 15 residues. Germline CDR1 is LGHDT and CDR2 is YNNKEL (reference sequence). The junction had 9 bases not matched to a gene; V was cut back by 6 bases and J by 4 bases. DNA for the CDR3: TGTGCCAGCAGTTTGACAGGGTCTCTTTACAATGAGCAGTTCTTC. The encoded protein is CASSLTGSLYNEQFF.

The rearrangement uses TRBV5-1 and TRBJ1-1; D is undetermined. V lost 0 bases and J 4 bases, leaving 7 bases between the germline ends. This CDR3 region has 13 residues. Germline loops: CDR1 SGHRS, CDR2 YFSETQ. The CDR3 region has the DNA TGCGCCAGCAGCTTGGATAGGGTCACTGAAGCTTTCTTT. Residues: CASSLDRVTEAFF.

This clone was recorded only once. CDR3 coding DNA: TGTGCCATCAGCAGACAGGGAGAATCGCAAGAGACCCAGTACTTC. Its translation is CAISRQGESQETQYF. The chain employs TRBV10-3 and TRBJ2-5; TRBD1 agrees at 7 bases. CDR3 length: 15 residues. The germline V gene has CDR1 ENHRY and CDR2 SYGVKD. Germline trimming cut 6 bases from V and 2 bases from J; bases unmatched to any gene: 9.

This sequence joins TRBV5-1 and TRBJ2-1; D gene ambiguous. This CDR3 is 14 amino acids long. Trimming left V 7 bases short and J 2 bases short, with 13 bases between. Per germline, CDR1 SGHRS and CDR2 YFSETQ. DNA for the CDR3: TGCGCCAGCGCGGCGTCCCTAACCTACAATGAGCAGTTCTTC. It encodes CASAASLTYNEQFF.

The rearrangement joins TRBV27 to TRBJ1-2; a weak D match, TRBD1 (6 bases). Trimming took off 11 bases at V and 2 bases at J, with 18 bases between the two ends. In germline, CDR1 is MNHEY, CDR2 SMNVEV (reference sequence). The CDR3 covers 14 residues. CDR3 DNA: TGTGCCTCCGGACAGTGGGGGGCGAACTATGGCTACACCTTC. Translation gives CASGQWGANYGYTF.

The chain is built from TRBV6-1 and TRBJ1-1; D gene ambiguous. The V and J ends lost 0 bases and 1 base respectively, with 6 bases between them. The germline V gene encodes CDR1 MNHNS and CDR2 SASEGT. This CDR3 has 14 residues. CDR3: CASSEAGGNTEAFF. The CDR3 DNA reads as TGTGCCAGCAGTGAAGCGGGCGGGAACACTGAAGCTTTCTTT.

This clone was seen a handful of times. The V and J genes are TRBV9 and TRBJ2-7, with D possibly being TRBD1 (5 bases). CDR1 and CDR2 (germline): SGDLS, YYNGEE. This CDR3 spans 13 amino acids. V lost 3 bases, J lost 4 bases, and 11 bases lay in between. The DNA for the CDR3 is TGTGCCAGCAGCGCCAGGGAATCGTACGAGCAGTACTTC. This codes for CASSARESYEQYF.

The CDR3 spells CASSLQVTYGYTF. DNA for the CDR3: TGTGCCAGCAGTCTACAGGTTACCTATGGCTACACCTTC. J is TRBJ1-2 and V is TRBV28, with D possibly being TRBD1 (5 bases). Deletions cut 5 bases from V and 4 bases from J, with 11 bases between. The CDR3 is 13 amino acids. Germline V gene data show CDR1 as MDHEN and CDR2 as SYDVKM.

The rearrangement links TRBV5-4 to TRBJ2-7, with 9 positions matching TRBD1. V lost 3 bases and J lost 3; bases outside the gene matches: 1. Germline V gives CDR1 SGHNT, CDR2 YYREEE (reference sequence). The CDR3 is made up of 13 amino acids. DNA of the CDR3: TGTGCCAGCAGCTGGGGACAGGGCTACGAGCAGTACTTC. Its protein product is CASSWGQGYEQYF. Full variable domain (outside the CDR3, taken from reference TRBV5-4 and TRBJ2-7): ETGVTQSPTHLIKTRGQQVTLRCSSQSGHNTVSWYQQALGQGPQFIFQYYREEENGRGNFPPRFSGLQFPNYSSELNVNALELDDSALYLCASSWGQGYEQYFGPGTRLTVT.

The CDR3 protein is CATSFQGTNTGELFF. The CDR3 nucleotides read TGTGCCACCTCCTTCCAGGGAACCAACACCGGGGAGCTGTTTTTT. The chain has TRBV24-1 and TRBJ2-2; the D gene is possibly TRBD1 (5 bases). The V end was cut by 9 bases, the J end by 2 bases, with 15 bases between. Germline CDR1 KGHDR, CDR2 SFDVKD. The CDR3 runs 15 residues.

This chain joins TRBV7-9 and TRBJ2-7, with TRBD2 identical over 9 bases. Trimming at V came to 2 bases and at J to 13 bases, leaving 9 bases not matched to a gene. Germline CDR1 and CDR2: SEHNR and FQNEAQ (reference sequence). This CDR3 has 13 amino acids. The CDR3 nucleotides read TGTGCCAGCAGCTTATTTCGCGGGAGGGGGACTTACTTC. Protein: CASSLFRGRGTYF.

The chain uses TRBV27 and TRBJ2-7; 7 bases are shared with TRBD2. Germline V gene data show CDR1 as MNHEY and CDR2 as SMNVEV (reference sequence). V shed 5 bases, J shed 7 bases, and the junction held 11 bases outside the gene matches. The CDR3 sequence is 14 residues long. This CDR3 reads CASSPMGGAGEQYF. In DNA, the CDR3 is TGTGCCAGCAGTCCGATGGGAGGAGCGGGAGAGCAGTACTTC.

The genes are TRBV5-6 and TRBJ2-2; TRBD2 matches 9 bases. Trimming removed 0 bases from V and 4 bases from J; junction bases left unmatched: 4. Germline CDR1 is SGHDT and CDR2 is YYEEEE. The CDR3 has 16 residues. CDR3 in amino acids: CASSLGLAERTGELFF. CDR3 nucleotides: TGTGCCAGCAGCTTGGGACTAGCGGAGCGCACCGGGGAGCTGTTTTTT.

The chain is built from TRBV27 and TRBJ2-7; D unresolved. The V and J ends lost 7 bases and 7 bases respectively, with 17 bases between them. The CDR3 sequence is 13 residues long. CDR1 MNHEY and CDR2 SMNVEV come from the germline V gene (reference sequence). CDR3 loop: CASTQVGSREQYF. The CDR3, as DNA: TGTGCCAGCACCCAGGTGGGATCTCGGGAGCAGTACTTC.

The V gene is TRBV7-2, the J gene TRBJ2-5, with 13 bases fitting TRBD2. CDR3 length: 19 amino acids. With V trimmed by 3 bases and J by 2 bases, 12 bases remained unmatched. CDR1 is SGHTA and CDR2 is FQGNSA in the germline V gene. CDR3 residues: CASSLYGTSGTYPQETQYF. DNA for the CDR3: TGTGCCAGCAGCTTGTACGGGACTAGCGGGACCTATCCACAAGAGACCCAGTACTTC.

This clone has more than one count but fewer than ten. V gene TRBV7-8 combines with J gene TRBJ1-5; 9 nucleotides line up with TRBD1. V lost 0 bases, J lost 0 bases, and 3 bases stayed unmatched. This CDR3 is built from 17 residues. Germline V gene data show CDR1 as SGHVS and CDR2 as FQNEAQ. CDR3 residues: CASSLAGTGYSNQPQHF. The CDR3 DNA sequence: TGTGCCAGCAGCTTAGCGGGGACAGGGTATAGCAATCAGCCCCAGCATTTT.

The chain links TRBV7-2 to TRBJ2-3; D may be TRBD1 or TRBD2 (5 bases each). The CDR3 contains 14 residues. Trimming removed 5 bases at V and 1 base at J, with 10 bases between. The germline V gene has CDR1 SGHTA and CDR2 FQGNSA. The CDR3 protein is CASSRDPRTDTQYF. In DNA, the CDR3 is TGTGCCAGCAGCAGGGACCCCCGCACAGATACGCAGTATTTT.

The chain combines TRBV20-1 with TRBJ2-6; D call uncertain. The CDR3 totals 14 residues. The germline CDR1 and CDR2 sequences are DFQATT and SNEGSKA (reference sequence). V gave up 4 bases and J gave up 0 bases, with 7 bases separating them. CDR3 sequence reads: CSAIDNSGANVLTF. CDR3 nucleotide sequence: TGCAGTGCTATTGACAACTCTGGGGCCAACGTCCTGACTTTC.